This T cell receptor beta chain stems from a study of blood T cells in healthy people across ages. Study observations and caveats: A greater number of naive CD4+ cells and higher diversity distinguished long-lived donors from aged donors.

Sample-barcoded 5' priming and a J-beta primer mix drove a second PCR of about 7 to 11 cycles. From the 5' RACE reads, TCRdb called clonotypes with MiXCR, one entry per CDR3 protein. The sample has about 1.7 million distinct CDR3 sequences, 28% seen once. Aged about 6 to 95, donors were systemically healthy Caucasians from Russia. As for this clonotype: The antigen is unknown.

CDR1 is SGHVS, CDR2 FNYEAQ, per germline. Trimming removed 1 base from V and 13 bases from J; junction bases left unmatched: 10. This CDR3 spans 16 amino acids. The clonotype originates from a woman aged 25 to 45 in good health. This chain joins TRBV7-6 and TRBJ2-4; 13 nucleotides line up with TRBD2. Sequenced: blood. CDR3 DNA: TGTGCCAGCAGCTTAGGGACTAGCGGGAGAGGAAATGAGCAGTACTTC. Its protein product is CASSLGTSGRGNEQYF.